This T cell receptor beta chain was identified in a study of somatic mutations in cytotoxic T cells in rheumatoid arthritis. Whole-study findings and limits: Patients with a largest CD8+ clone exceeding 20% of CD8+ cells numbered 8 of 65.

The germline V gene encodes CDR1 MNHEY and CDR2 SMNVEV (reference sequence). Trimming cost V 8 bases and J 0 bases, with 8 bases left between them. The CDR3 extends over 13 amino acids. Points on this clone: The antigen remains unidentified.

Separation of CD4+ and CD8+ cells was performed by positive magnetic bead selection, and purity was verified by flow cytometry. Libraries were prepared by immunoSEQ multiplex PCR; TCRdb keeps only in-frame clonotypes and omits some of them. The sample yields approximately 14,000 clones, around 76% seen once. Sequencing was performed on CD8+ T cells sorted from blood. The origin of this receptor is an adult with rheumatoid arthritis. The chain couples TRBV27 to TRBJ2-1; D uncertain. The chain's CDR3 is CASAESSYNEQFF. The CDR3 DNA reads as TGTGCCAGCGCGGAAAGCTCCTACAATGAGCAGTTCTTC.